The clone carrying this TCR beta chain has more than one count but fewer than ten. Antigen unknown. Donors were drawn from the approximately 110-subject validation cohort, separate from the approximately 640-subject first cohort. The source of the sample is a study of cytomegalovirus exposure and HLA in healthy donors. Study-level results: The study listed 164 cytomegalovirus-associated TCR beta chains.

Only in-frame clones appear in the TCRdb table, and some are missing; sequencing was by immunoSEQ multiplex PCR. Seen here are around 300,000 clones, approximately 85% observed once, and the top ten hold around 0.88%. Germline CDR1 reads ENHRY; CDR2 reads SYGVKD. CDR3 length equals 17 residues. Trimming cost V 2 bases and J 3 bases; bases outside gene matches: 9. This sequence originates from a man aged 30 to 39 in good health and CMV-seronegative. The J gene is TRBJ1-5, the V gene TRBV10-3; 8 nucleotides agree with TRBD1. Material for sequencing was PBMCs. CDR3 nucleotide sequence: TGTGCCATCAGTGAGCGTCCAGGGGGCCTAAACAATCAGCCCCAGCATTTT. Its protein product is CAISERPGGLNNQPQHF.